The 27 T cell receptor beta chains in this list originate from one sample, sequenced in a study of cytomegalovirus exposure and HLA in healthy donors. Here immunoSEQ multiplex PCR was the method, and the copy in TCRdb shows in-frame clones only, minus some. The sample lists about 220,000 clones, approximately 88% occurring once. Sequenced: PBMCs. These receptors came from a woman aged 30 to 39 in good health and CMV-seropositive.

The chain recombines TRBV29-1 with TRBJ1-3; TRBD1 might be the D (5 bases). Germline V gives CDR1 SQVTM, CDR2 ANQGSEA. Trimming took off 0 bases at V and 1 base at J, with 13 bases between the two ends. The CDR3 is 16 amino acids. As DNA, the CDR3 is TGCAGCGTTGAAGATCGGTTGGGGGGTTCTGGAAACACCATATATTTT. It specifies CSVEDRLGGSGNTIYF.

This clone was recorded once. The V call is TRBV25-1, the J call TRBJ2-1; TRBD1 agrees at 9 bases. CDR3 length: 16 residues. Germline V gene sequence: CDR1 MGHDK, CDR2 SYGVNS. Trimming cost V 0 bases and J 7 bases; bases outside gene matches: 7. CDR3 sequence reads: CASSEYWGQGWNEQFF. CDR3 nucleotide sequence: TGTGCCAGCAGTGAATATTGGGGACAGGGTTGGAATGAGCAGTTCTTC.

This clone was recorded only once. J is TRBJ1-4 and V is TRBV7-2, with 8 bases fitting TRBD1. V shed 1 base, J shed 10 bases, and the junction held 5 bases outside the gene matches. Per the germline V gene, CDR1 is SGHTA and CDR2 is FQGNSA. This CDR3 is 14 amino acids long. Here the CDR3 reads CASSLETGQGKLFF. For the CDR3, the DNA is TGTGCCAGCAGCTTAGAAACCGGACAGGGAAAACTGTTTTTT.

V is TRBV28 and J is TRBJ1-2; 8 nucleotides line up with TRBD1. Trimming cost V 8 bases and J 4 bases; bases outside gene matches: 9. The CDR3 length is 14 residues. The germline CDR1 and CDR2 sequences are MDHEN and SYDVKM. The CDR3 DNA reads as TGTGCCAGCGGATCGACAGGGGTTACCTATGGCTACACCTTC. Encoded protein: CASGSTGVTYGYTF.

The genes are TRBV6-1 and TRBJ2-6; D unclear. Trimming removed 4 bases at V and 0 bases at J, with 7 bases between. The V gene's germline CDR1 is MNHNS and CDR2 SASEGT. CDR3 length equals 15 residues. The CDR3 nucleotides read TGTGCCAGCAGTGCGGGCAGCTCTGGGGCCAACGTCCTGACTTTC. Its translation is CASSAGSSGANVLTF.

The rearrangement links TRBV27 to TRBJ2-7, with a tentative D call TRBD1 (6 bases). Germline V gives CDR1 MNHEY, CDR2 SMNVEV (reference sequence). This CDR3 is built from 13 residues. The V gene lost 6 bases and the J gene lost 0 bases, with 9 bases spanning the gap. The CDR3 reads CASSSGHSYEQYF. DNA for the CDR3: TGTGCCAGCAGCTCGGGACACTCCTACGAGCAGTACTTC.

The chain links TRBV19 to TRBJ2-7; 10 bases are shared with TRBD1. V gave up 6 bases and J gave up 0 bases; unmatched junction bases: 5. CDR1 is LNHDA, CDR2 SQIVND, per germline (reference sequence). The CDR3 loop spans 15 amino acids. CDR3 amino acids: CASRPGTGASYEQYF. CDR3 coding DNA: TGTGCCAGTAGACCCGGGACAGGGGCCTCCTACGAGCAGTACTTC.

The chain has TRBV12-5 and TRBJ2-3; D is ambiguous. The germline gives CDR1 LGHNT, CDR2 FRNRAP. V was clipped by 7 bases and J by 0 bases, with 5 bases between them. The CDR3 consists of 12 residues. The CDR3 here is CASAKSTDTQYF. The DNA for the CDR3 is TGTGCTAGTGCTAAGAGCACAGATACGCAGTATTTT. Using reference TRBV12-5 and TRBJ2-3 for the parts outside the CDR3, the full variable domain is DARVTQTPRHKVTEMGQEVTMRCQPILGHNTVFWYRQTMMQGLELLAYFRNRAPLDDSGMPKDRFSAEMPDATLATLKIQPSEPRDSAVYFCASAKSTDTQYFGPGTRLTVL.

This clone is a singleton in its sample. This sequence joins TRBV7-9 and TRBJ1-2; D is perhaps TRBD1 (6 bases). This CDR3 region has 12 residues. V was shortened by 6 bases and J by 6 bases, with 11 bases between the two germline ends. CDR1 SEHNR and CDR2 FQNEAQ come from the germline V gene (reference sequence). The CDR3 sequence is CASSRGGHGYTF. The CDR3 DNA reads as TGTGCCAGCAGTAGAGGGGGTCATGGCTACACCTTC.

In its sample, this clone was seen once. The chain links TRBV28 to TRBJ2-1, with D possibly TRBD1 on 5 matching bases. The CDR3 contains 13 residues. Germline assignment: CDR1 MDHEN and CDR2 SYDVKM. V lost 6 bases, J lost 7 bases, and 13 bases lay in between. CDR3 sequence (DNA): TGTGCCAGCAGCCTTGGGGCGCTTAATGAGCAGTTCTTC. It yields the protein CASSLGALNEQFF.

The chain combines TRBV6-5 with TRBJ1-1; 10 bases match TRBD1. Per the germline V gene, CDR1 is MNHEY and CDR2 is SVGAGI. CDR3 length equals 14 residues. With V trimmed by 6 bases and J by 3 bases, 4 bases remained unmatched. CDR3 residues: CASRMGQGYTEAFF. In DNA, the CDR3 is TGTGCCAGCAGGATGGGACAGGGGTACACTGAAGCTTTCTTT.

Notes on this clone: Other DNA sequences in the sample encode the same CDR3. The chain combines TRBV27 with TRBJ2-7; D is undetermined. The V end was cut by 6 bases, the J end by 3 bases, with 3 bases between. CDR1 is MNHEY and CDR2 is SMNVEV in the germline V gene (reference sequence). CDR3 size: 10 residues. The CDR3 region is CASSLYEQYF. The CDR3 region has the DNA TGTGCCAGCAGCCTCTACGAGCAGTACTTC.

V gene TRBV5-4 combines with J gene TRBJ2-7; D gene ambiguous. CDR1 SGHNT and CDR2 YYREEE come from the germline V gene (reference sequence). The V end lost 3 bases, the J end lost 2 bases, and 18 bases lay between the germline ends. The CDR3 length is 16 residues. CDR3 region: CASSSIDTSNTYEQYF. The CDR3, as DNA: TGTGCCAGCAGCTCCATTGACACCTCGAACACCTACGAGCAGTACTTC. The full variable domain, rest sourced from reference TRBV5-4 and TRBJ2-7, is ETGVTQSPTHLIKTRGQQVTLRCSSQSGHNTVSWYQQALGQGPQFIFQYYREEENGRGNFPPRFSGLQFPNYSSELNVNALELDDSALYLCASSSIDTSNTYEQYFGPGTRLTVT.

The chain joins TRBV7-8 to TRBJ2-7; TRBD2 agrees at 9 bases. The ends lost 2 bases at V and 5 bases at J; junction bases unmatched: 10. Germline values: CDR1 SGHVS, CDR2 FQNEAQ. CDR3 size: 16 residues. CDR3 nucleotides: TGTGCCAGCAGCTTACGCGTGGCTAGCGGGATTCACGAGCAGTACTTC. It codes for CASSLRVASGIHEQYF.

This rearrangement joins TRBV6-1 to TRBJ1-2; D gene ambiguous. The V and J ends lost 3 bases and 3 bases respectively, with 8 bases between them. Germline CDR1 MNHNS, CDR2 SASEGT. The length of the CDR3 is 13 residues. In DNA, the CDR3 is TGTGCCAGCAGTGACCTGGCCTACTATGGCTACACCTTC. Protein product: CASSDLAYYGYTF.

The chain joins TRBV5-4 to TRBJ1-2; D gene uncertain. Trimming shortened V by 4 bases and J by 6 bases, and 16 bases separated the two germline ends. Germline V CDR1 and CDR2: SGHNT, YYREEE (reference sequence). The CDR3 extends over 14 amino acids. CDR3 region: CASSLERKPHGYTF. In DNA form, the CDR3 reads TGTGCCAGCAGCCTCGAAAGGAAACCCCATGGCTACACCTTC.

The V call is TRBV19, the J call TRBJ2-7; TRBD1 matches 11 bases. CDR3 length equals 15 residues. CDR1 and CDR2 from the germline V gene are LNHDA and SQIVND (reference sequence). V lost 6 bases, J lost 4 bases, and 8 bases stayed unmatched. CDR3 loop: CASSPSGQGVYEQYF. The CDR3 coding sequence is TGTGCCAGTAGCCCCTCGGGACAGGGGGTTTACGAGCAGTACTTC.

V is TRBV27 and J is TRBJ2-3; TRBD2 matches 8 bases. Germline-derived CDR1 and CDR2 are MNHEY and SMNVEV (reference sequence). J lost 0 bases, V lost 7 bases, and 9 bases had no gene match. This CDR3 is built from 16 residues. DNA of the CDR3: TGTGCCAGCACTACTAGCGGAGCCACTAGCACAGATACGCAGTATTTT. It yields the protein CASTTSGATSTDTQYF.

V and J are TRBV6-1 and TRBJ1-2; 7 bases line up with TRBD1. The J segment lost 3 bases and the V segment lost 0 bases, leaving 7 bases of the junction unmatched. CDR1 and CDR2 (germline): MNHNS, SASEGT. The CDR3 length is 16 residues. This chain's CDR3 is CASSEASTGVHYGYTF. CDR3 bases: TGTGCCAGCAGTGAAGCTTCTACAGGGGTTCACTATGGCTACACCTTC.

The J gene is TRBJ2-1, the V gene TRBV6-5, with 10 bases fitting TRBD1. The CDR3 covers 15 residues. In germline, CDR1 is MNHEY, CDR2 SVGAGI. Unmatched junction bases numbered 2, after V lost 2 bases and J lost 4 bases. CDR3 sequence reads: CASSYGGQGYNEQFF. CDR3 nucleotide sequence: TGTGCCAGCAGTTACGGGGGACAGGGGTACAATGAGCAGTTCTTC.

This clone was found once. CDR3 nucleotide sequence: TGTGCCAGCAGCTTTTTCGGGGGAGCGTACACTGAAGCTTTCTTT. Its protein is CASSFFGGAYTEAFF. The rearrangement links TRBV7-9 to TRBJ1-1, with a tentative D call TRBD1 (5 bases). This CDR3 contains 15 residues. The germline CDR1 and CDR2 sequences are SEHNR and FQNEAQ (reference sequence). V was cut by 3 bases and J by 3 bases, with 14 bases left in between. The entire variable domain, with the rest obtained from reference TRBV7-9 and TRBJ1-1, is as follows: DTGVSQNPRHKITKRGQNVTFRCDPISEHNRLYWYRQTLGQGPEFLTYFQNEAQLEKSRLLSDRFSAERPKGSFSTLEIQRTEQGDSAMYLCASSFFGGAYTEAFFGQGTRLTVV.

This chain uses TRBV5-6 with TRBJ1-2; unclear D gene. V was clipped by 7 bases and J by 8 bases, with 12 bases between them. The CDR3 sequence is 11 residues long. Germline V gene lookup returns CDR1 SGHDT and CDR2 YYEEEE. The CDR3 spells CASDMGGGYTF. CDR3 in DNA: TGTGCCAGCGATATGGGAGGAGGCTACACCTTC.

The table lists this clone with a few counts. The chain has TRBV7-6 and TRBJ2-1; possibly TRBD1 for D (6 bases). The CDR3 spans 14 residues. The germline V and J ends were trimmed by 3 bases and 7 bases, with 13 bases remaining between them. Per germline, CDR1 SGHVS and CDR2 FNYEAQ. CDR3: CASSLQGPRNEQFF. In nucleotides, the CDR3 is TGTGCCAGCAGCTTGCAGGGGCCTCGGAATGAGCAGTTCTTC.

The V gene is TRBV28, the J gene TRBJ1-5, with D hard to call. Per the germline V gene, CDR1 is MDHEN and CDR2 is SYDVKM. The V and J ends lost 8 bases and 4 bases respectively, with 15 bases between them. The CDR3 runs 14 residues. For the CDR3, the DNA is TGTGCCAGCCATGAGGAGAAAGTGAATCAGCCCCAGCATTTT. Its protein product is CASHEEKVNQPQHF.

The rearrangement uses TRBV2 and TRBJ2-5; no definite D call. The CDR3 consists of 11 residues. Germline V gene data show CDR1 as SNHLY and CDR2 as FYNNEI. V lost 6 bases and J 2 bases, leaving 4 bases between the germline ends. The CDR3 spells CASRFQETQYF. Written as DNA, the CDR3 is TGTGCCAGCAGGTTTCAAGAGACCCAGTACTTC.

The DNA for the CDR3 is TGTGCCAGCAGCTACGGGACTAGTAGCGCCGGGGAGCTGTTTTTT. Protein product: CASSYGTSSAGELFF. The chain has TRBV7-8 and TRBJ2-2; the match to TRBD2 covers 8 bases. After removal of 4 bases from V and 6 bases from J, the junction contained 7 bases not matched to a gene. CDR1 is SGHVS, CDR2 FQNEAQ, per germline. The CDR3 is 15 amino acids.

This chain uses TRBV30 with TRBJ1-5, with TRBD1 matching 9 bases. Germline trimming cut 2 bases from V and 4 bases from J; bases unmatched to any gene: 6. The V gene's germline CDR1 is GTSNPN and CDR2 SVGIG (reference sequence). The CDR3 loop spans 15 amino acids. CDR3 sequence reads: CAWSRAGQGNQPQHF. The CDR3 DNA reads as TGTGCCTGGAGTAGGGCGGGACAGGGAAATCAGCCCCAGCATTTT.